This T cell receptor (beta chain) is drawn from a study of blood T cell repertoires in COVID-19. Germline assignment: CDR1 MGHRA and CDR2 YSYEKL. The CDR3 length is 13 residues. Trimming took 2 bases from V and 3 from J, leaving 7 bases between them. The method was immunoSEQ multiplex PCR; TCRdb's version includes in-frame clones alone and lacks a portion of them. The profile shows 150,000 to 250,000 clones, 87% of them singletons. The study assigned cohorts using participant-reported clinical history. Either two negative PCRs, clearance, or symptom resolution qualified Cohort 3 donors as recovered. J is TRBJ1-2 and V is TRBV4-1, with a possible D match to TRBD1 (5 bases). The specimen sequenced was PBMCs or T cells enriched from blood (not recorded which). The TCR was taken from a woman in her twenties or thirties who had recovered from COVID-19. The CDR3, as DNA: TGCGCCAGCAGCCAACTGACAGACTATGGCTACACCTTC. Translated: CASSQLTDYGYTF.